This TCR beta chain appears in the sequencing data of a study of cytomegalovirus exposure and HLA in healthy donors. Study background: Most donors, roughly 82% of 350 to 450 genotyped, fell in the Caucasian-associated ancestry cluster.

This CDR3 is built from 14 residues. The germline V gene encodes CDR1 SGHRS and CDR2 YFSETQ. J was trimmed by 5 bases and V by 5 bases; bases with no gene match: 4. Primers included in the PCR were 60 Vbeta and 13 Jbeta primers. Sequencing used immunoSEQ multiplex PCR; TCRdb keeps in-frame clones, though not all of them. Here the sample spans more than 95,000 clones, 77% being singletons. To note about this clone: What it binds is not known.

General study results and limits: The study assumed roughly uniform donor sequencing depth for presence/absence analyses. Rare sequences made up most TCRs, while some public TCRs were found in many donors. The authors later found HLA-associated TCR beta chains more clonally expanded than equally common others.

The chain joins TRBV5-1 to TRBJ1-6, with 7 bases identical to TRBD1. The origin of this receptor is a woman between 40 and 55 years old in good health and CMV-seropositive. Material for sequencing was PBMCs. The CDR3, as DNA: TGCGCCAGCAGACGGGACAGAAATAATTCACCCCTCCACTTT. As protein: CASRRDRNNSPLHF.